The 18 T cell receptor beta chains listed next were all sequenced from one sample in a study of identical twins. TCRdb re-called the 5' RACE reads with MiXCR, one entry per CDR3 protein. The table has hundreds of thousands of distinct CDR3 sequences, more than 6.5% seen once. This same sample was also taken into another study, of yellow fever vaccine responses in identical twins.

Source material: PBMCs. The receptor source for this set is a woman between 18 and 29 years old in good health.

The V call is TRBV4-3, the J call TRBJ2-5; no firm D call. V was trimmed by 2 bases and J by 2 bases, leaving 15 bases between them. CDR1 and CDR2 (germline): LGHNA, YSLEER. This CDR3 is built from 16 residues. This chain's CDR3 is CASSQRFSGKQETQYF. The CDR3 DNA sequence: TGCGCCAGCAGCCAAAGGTTCTCGGGCAAGCAAGAGACCCAGTACTTC.

The chain employs TRBV4-2 and TRBJ2-7, with 10 positions matching TRBD2. Germline CDR1 LGHNA, CDR2 YNFKEQ. The CDR3 sequence is 16 residues long. With V trimmed by 0 bases and J by 4 bases, 6 bases remained unmatched. The CDR3 reads CASSQDQASGSYEQYF. In nucleotides, the CDR3 is TGTGCCAGCAGCCAAGATCAGGCTAGCGGGAGTTACGAGCAGTACTTC.

The sample holds a few counts of this clonotype. V usage is TRBV20-1 and J usage is TRBJ2-1, with D possibly matching TRBD2 (6 bases). Deletions cut 0 bases from V and 4 bases from J, with 16 bases between. Germline lookup yields CDR1 DFQATT and CDR2 SNEGSKA (reference sequence). The CDR3 has 16 residues. CDR3 amino acids: CSARDEILGLYNEQFF. CDR3 sequence (DNA): TGCAGTGCTAGAGATGAAATACTAGGACTATACAATGAGCAGTTCTTC.

The V and J genes are TRBV5-5 and TRBJ2-1; weak D call: TRBD1 (7 bases). This CDR3 has 15 amino acids. CDR1 is SGHKS and CDR2 is YYEKEE in the germline V gene (reference sequence). V was shortened by 4 bases and J by 7 bases, with 18 bases between the two germline ends. For the CDR3, the DNA is TGTGCCAGCAGCCCTAGGTCCCAGGGGGGAAATGAGCAGTTCTTC. It codes for CASSPRSQGGNEQFF. Combining the CDR3 with reference TRBV5-5 and TRBJ2-1 gives the whole variable domain DAGVTQSPTHLIKTRGQQVTLRCSPISGHKSVSWYQQVLGQGPQFIFQYYEKEERGRGNFPDRFSARQFPNYSSELNVNALLLGDSALYLCASSPRSQGGNEQFFGPGTRLTVL.

The chain employs TRBV12-3 or TRBV12-4 and TRBJ2-1; 8 nucleotides agree with TRBD2. V shed 6 bases, J shed 0 bases, and the junction held 7 bases outside the gene matches. The CDR3 extends over 16 amino acids. The CDR3 DNA follows: TGTGCCAGCAGGGAGAGTAGCGGGAACTCCTACAATGAGCAGTTCTTC. Translated, it gives CASRESSGNSYNEQFF.

This clonotype has only a few counts. V gene TRBV11-2 combines with J gene TRBJ2-2, with 14 nucleotides matching TRBD2. Germline assignment: CDR1 SGHAT and CDR2 FQNNGV. V was clipped by 5 bases and J by 5 bases; unmatched bases: 13. The CDR3 is made up of 19 amino acids. The CDR3 nucleotides read TGTGCCAGCAGCCTAACTATTGGGACTAGCGGGAGTTTGACCGGGGAGCTGTTTTTT. It yields the protein CASSLTIGTSGSLTGELFF.

The chain couples TRBV5-1 to TRBJ2-7, with TRBD1 matching 9 bases. This CDR3 has 13 residues. The V and J ends lost 5 bases and 2 bases, in that order; junction bases with no gene match: 2. From germline, CDR1 is SGHRS and CDR2 YFSETQ. The CDR3 DNA reads TGCGCCAGCAGGGGGGACAGGGCCTACGAGCAGTACTTC. It codes for CASRGDRAYEQYF.

In its sample, this clonotype was seen a few times. The V and J genes are TRBV20-1 and TRBJ2-7, with 12 bases fitting TRBD1. V was clipped by 6 bases and J by 2 bases; unmatched bases: 5. The CDR3 sequence is 14 residues long. CDR1 and CDR2 from the germline V gene are DFQATT and SNEGSKA (reference sequence). The CDR3 region is CSAQGTGGAYEQYF. In nucleotides, the CDR3 is TGCAGTGCCCAAGGGACAGGGGGCGCCTACGAGCAGTACTTC.

This clonotype was recorded a few times. The V and J genes are TRBV6-2 or TRBV6-3 and TRBJ2-3, with no clear D. This CDR3 is built from 15 residues. Trimming shortened V by 0 bases and J by 2 bases, and 9 bases separated the two germline ends. Germline V lookup: CDR1 MNHEY, CDR2 SVGEGT. CDR3 in amino acids: CASSYSNVNTDTQYF. The CDR3 coding sequence is TGTGCCAGCAGTTACTCTAATGTTAACACAGATACGCAGTATTTT.

This clonotype was found many times. The chain combines TRBV3-1 with TRBJ2-1; 9 nucleotides align to TRBD2. Trimming at V came to 6 bases and at J to 4 bases, leaving 7 bases not matched to a gene. This CDR3 contains 15 residues. Germline values: CDR1 LGHDT, CDR2 YNNKEL (reference sequence). CDR3 coding DNA: TGTGCCAGCAGGCTGCGACTAGCGGATTACAATGAGCAGTTCTTC. It is translated as CASRLRLADYNEQFF.

This clonotype was observed a few times. The chain uses TRBV10-3 and TRBJ2-7, with D perhaps TRBD1 (6 bases). CDR3 size: 15 residues. The V and J ends lost 8 bases and 1 base respectively, with 18 bases between them. Germline loops: CDR1 ENHRY, CDR2 SYGVKD. The DNA for the CDR3 is TGTGCCATCTCACCAACTGAGGACAGTTCCTACGAGCAGTACTTC. Amino acids: CAISPTEDSSYEQYF.

This clonotype was picked up many times. This chain links TRBV5-1 with TRBJ1-2; a weak D match, TRBD1 (6 bases). CDR1 is SGHRS and CDR2 is YFSETQ in the germline V gene. Trimming cost V 2 bases and J 1 base, with 12 bases left between them. The CDR3 loop spans 15 amino acids. This chain's CDR3 is CASSLTQGDNYGYTF. In DNA, the CDR3 is TGCGCCAGCAGCTTAACACAGGGAGATAACTATGGCTACACCTTC.

The chain carries TRBV6-5 and TRBJ2-5; 7 bases align to TRBD2. The CDR3 totals 14 residues. Germline V gives CDR1 MNHEY, CDR2 SVGAGI. Trimming took 2 bases from V and 5 from J; bases not matched to a gene: 5. The CDR3 bases are TGTGCCAGCAGTTACGGGGGGGGTTGGGAGACCCAGTACTTC. This codes for CASSYGGGWETQYF.

The V call is TRBV10-1, the J call TRBJ2-1; no definite D call. CDR1 and CDR2 from the germline V gene are WNHNN and SYGVQD (reference sequence). The germline V and J ends were trimmed by 3 bases and 5 bases, with 2 bases remaining between them. The CDR3 extends over 11 amino acids. CDR3 sequence: CASSDDNEQFF. The DNA for the CDR3 is TGCGCCAGCAGTGATGACAATGAGCAGTTCTTC.

Only a few counts were recorded for this clonotype. The chain links TRBV20-1 to TRBJ2-5; D assignment may be TRBD1 or TRBD2 (6 bases each). Germline CDR1 is DFQATT and CDR2 is SNEGSKA (reference sequence). The CDR3 extends over 11 amino acids. Deletions cut 4 bases from V and 8 bases from J, with 11 bases between. CDR3 sequence (DNA): TGCAGTGCTATGGGGGCGGGAACCCAGTACTTC. This encodes CSAMGAGTQYF.

The chain has TRBV29-1 and TRBJ1-1, with 10 bases fitting TRBD1. V lost 7 bases to trimming and J lost 4 bases; unmatched junction nucleotides: 15. The CDR3 spans 16 residues. Germline CDR1 and CDR2: SQVTM and ANQGSEA. DNA of the CDR3: TGCAGCGCCCTGAGTGGGACAGGGGAGCCGAGCACTGAAGCTTTCTTT. It codes for CSALSGTGEPSTEAFF.

This clonotype has a count of ten or more. An end of the junction differs from the germline gene, which may be a read error. V is TRBV7-7 and J is TRBJ2-2; 9 nucleotides match TRBD1. The CDR3 sequence is 14 residues long. Germline V CDR1 and CDR2: SSHAT, FNYEAQ (reference sequence). The CDR3 protein is CASSARDRAGELFF. CDR3 coding DNA: TGTGCTAGCAGCGCCCGGGACAGGGCCGGGGAGCTGTTTTTT. Combining the CDR3 with reference TRBV7-7 and TRBJ2-2 gives the whole variable domain GAGVSQSPRYKVTKRGQDVTLRCDPISSHATLYWYQQALGQGPEFLTYFNYEAQPDKSGLPSDRFSAERPEGSISTLTIQRTEQRDSAMYRCASSARDRAGELFFGEGSRLTVL.

This clonotype came up a few times. The CDR3: CSAYKGGEQYF. The CDR3 DNA reads TGCAGTGCTTATAAGGGGGGAGAGCAGTACTTC. The chain is built from TRBV20-1 and TRBJ2-7; D may match TRBD1 or TRBD2 (6 bases each). This CDR3 is 11 amino acids long. CDR1 and CDR2 from the germline V gene are DFQATT and SNEGSKA (reference sequence). Trimming stripped 5 bases from V and 7 bases from J, with 12 bases between.